The clone carrying this TCR beta chain was observed many times. Its antigen remains unknown. CDR3 regions were amplified by Arm-PCR using iRepertoire HTBI primers to build TCR beta libraries. MiXCR, run by TCRdb on the multiplex PCR reads, gives a single entry per CDR3 protein. The sample consists of about 420,000 distinct CDR3 sequences, about a quarter of them appearing once. This specimen belongs to a study of regulatory T cells in long-lasting Graves disease. Study-wide results and caveats: Persistent Graves' patients possessed reduced TCR diversity relative to recently diagnosed ones. Persistent patients shared more public clonotypes (around 3,000) than new patients (more than 900). Favored gene segments in persistent disease were TRBV28, TRBJ1-2 and TRBJ2-5.

V was clipped by 9 bases and J by 7 bases; unmatched bases: 6. The germline V gene has CDR1 ENHRY and CDR2 SYGVKD. The CDR3 covers 13 residues. Time point meaning: persistent/refractory GD, antithyroid drugs over 5 years with positive TRAb. After RNA was extracted from PBMCs, the TCR library was made from it. Sequenced material: peripheral blood mononuclear cells (PBMCs), taken when the disease was refractory, from a patient treated with antithyroid drugs. V usage is TRBV10-3 and J usage is TRBJ1-6; 7 bases line up with TRBD1. The receptor's source is a female donor with Graves disease. CDR3: CAIRQGENSPLHF. For the CDR3, the DNA is TGTGCCATTAGACAGGGTGAGAATTCACCCCTCCACTTT.